This T cell receptor (beta chain) was documented in a study of blood T cell repertoires in COVID-19. TCRdb's table, derived via immunoSEQ multiplex PCR, lists solely in-frame clones and lacks some. Among 200,000 to 250,000 clones, roughly 85% were seen once, and the ten largest hold roughly 2.6%. The sequencing input was peripheral blood. The TCR was taken from a man in his fifties or sixties who had recovered from COVID-19.

CDR3 sequence: CASSFAGGVWEQFF. In DNA form, the CDR3 reads TGTGCCAGCAGCTTTGCGGGAGGGGTCTGGGAGCAGTTCTTC. V gene TRBV7-9 combines with J gene TRBJ2-1; 9 bases fit TRBD2. The CDR3 has 14 amino acids. V was clipped by 3 bases and J by 10 bases; unmatched bases: 7. CDR1 and CDR2 from the germline V gene are SEHNR and FQNEAQ (reference sequence).